The entry that follows covers one T cell receptor beta chain sequence. This specimen comes from a study of CD8+ T cells in alopecia areata. There are 14 residues in the CDR3. Trimming removed 6 bases from V and 5 bases from J; junction bases left unmatched: 5. Germline V lookup: CDR1 MNHNY, CDR2 SVGAGI (reference sequence). Extracted RNA was reverse transcribed, and the resulting cDNA served as sequencing template. Some clones are missing from TCRdb's copy, which holds only in-frame ones; the method was immunoSEQ multiplex PCR. The data contain more than 100,000 clones, approximately 53% of them singletons.

The material was CD4+ T cells sorted from blood, obtained at week 0. The sequence was obtained from a human donor with alopecia areata. This chain links TRBV6-6 with TRBJ2-3; the match to TRBD1 covers 10 bases. The CDR3 region is CASRLGTGEDTQYF. Written as DNA, the CDR3 is TGTGCCAGCAGACTCGGGACAGGGGAAGATACGCAGTATTTT.